This is a list of T cell receptor beta chains from one sample in a study of CD8+CD57+ T cells in acquired aplastic anemia. MiXCR, applied by TCRdb to the reads, yields one record per CDR3 protein. The sample lists some 150,000 distinct CDR3 sequences; 47% were seen once. The specimen sequenced was sorted CD4+, CD8+, or CD8+CD57+ T cells (not recorded which) from PBMCs. The receptors were sampled from a human donor with aplastic anemia. Both conserved end residues are part of each CDR3. The order of the fields is D gene, V gene, J gene, clone size, CDR3 protein, CDR3 DNA. The D gene is left open where the match is weak. Clone size, where shown, is once, few, many, or a class for clones that have expanded.

TRBD1	TRBV7-6	TRBJ2-5	many	CASSLGAGRGFVETQYF	TGTGCCAGCAGCTTGGGGGCCGGCAGGGGGTTCGTAGAGACCCAGTACTTC
-	TRBV25-1	TRBJ2-1	few	CASRRTESSYNEQFF	TGTGCCAGCCGCCGGACGGAGAGCTCCTACAATGAGCAGTTCTTC
-	TRBV3-1	TRBJ2-7	many	CASSQGVAQYF	TGTGCCAGCAGCCAAGGGGTTGCGCAGTACTTC
-	TRBV12-3/TRBV12-4	TRBJ2-3	-	CASSLGLGRYTDTQYF	TGTGCCAGCAGTTTAGGCTTGGGCAGGTACACAGATACGCAGTATTTT
TRBD1	TRBV29-1	TRBJ1-2	-	CSVERDRETNGYTF	TGCAGCGTTGAAAGGGACAGGGAGACAAATGGCTACACCTTC
-	TRBV5-5	TRBJ1-5	-	CASSLRPADSNQPQHF	TGTGCCAGCAGCTTGAGACCAGCAGATAGCAATCAGCCCCAGCATTTT
TRBD2	TRBV24-1	TRBJ2-3	few	CATSDFSGGTDTQYF	TGTGCCACCAGTGATTTTAGCGGGGGCACAGATACGCAGTATTTT
TRBD1	TRBV6-1	TRBJ2-6	few	CASTERGRGHLAGANVLTF	TGTGCCAGCACCGAGAGGGGCAGGGGGCATCTTGCTGGGGCCAACGTCCTGACTTTC
-	TRBV5-5	TRBJ1-3	many	CASSLVGPGNTIYF	TGTGCCAGCAGCTTGGTCGGGCCTGGAAACACCATATATTTT
-	TRBV20-1	TRBJ1-1	many	CSARDWGGKGYTEAFF	TGCAGTGCTAGAGATTGGGGGGGGAAGGGGTACACTGAAGCTTTCTTT
-	TRBV7-2	TRBJ2-1	many	CASSPRGASYEQFF	TGTGCCAGCAGCCCCCGCGGAGCGAGTTATGAGCAGTTCTTC
-	TRBV5-1	TRBJ1-2	many	CASSLGGASRNYGYTF	TGCGCCAGCAGCTTGGGGGGGGCCTCTCGGAACTATGGCTACACCTTC
TRBD2	TRBV29-1	TRBJ2-1	few	CSVAGTSGSSGENEQFF	TGCAGCGTTGCGGGGACTAGCGGGAGTTCGGGAGAGAATGAGCAGTTCTTC
-	TRBV6-4	TRBJ1-6	-	CASSDPGHTGRSPLHF	TGTGCCAGCAGTGACCCGGGGCACACCGGGAGGTCACCCCTCCACTTT
TRBD1	TRBV5-1	TRBJ2-7	-	CASSLRTGGAEQYF	TGCGCCAGCAGCCTGCGGACAGGGGGCGCCGAGCAGTACTTC
-	TRBV15	TRBJ1-6	-	CATSRGWGTPLHF	TGTGCCACCAGCAGAGGATGGGGGACACCCCTCCACTTT
-	TRBV20-1	TRBJ1-6	many	CSARGLGGVNNSPLHF	TGCAGTGCTAGGGGGCTGGGAGGGGTAAACAATTCACCCCTCCACTTT
TRBD2	TRBV15	TRBJ2-7	-	CATSRFGTSGGFSYEQYF	TGTGCCACCAGCAGATTCGGGACTAGCGGGGGCTTCTCCTACGAGCAGTACTTC
TRBD2	TRBV10-3	TRBJ2-3	-	CAINRASRGDTDTQYF	TGTGCCATCAATCGGGCTAGCCGGGGGGACACAGATACGCAGTATTTT
-	TRBV2	TRBJ1-6	-	CASRVSSPNSPLHF	TGTGCCAGCAGGGTGTCCAGTCCAAATTCACCCCTCCACTTT
-	TRBV5-5	TRBJ2-7	many	CASSALLTATYEQYF	TGTGCCAGCAGCGCACTGCTGACAGCCACCTACGAGCAGTACTTC
-	TRBV6-1	TRBJ1-4	-	CASTGGQNPGKLLF	TGTGCCAGCACCGGGGGGCAGAACCCTGGAAAACTGCTTTTT
-	TRBV2	TRBJ1-5	-	CASSVTLIQPQHF	TGTGCCAGCAGTGTTACCCTGATTCAGCCCCAGCATTTT
-	TRBV19	TRBJ2-5	many	CASSKYGGGAETQYF	TGTGCCAGTAGCAAGTATGGGGGGGGGGCAGAGACCCAGTACTTC